The rows below give T cell receptor beta chains drawn from one sample of a study of blood T cells in healthy people across ages. One entry per CDR3 protein, called by TCRdb with MiXCR from the 5' RACE reads. The sample has 1.2 million to 1.5 million distinct CDR3 sequences; 59% are singletons. The sample was blood. The receptors shown here come from a man aged 18 to 30 in good health. Each CDR3 is given with its conserved first and last residue. D genes are given only for firm matches. Part of the rows lack a size; the others show once, few, many or a class for expanded clones.

j_gene | d_gene | v_gene | abundance | CDR3nt | CDR3aa
TRBJ2-7 | NA | TRBV7-2 | few | TGTGCCAGCTGGAGGCCCCGGGGACACTCCTACGAGCAGTACTTC | CASWRPRGHSYEQYF
TRBJ1-1 | NA | TRBV3-1 | NA | TGTGCCAGCAGCCAAGACAATATTGAAGCTTTCTTT | CASSQDNIEAFF
TRBJ2-7 | TRBD2 | TRBV20-1 | NA | TGCAGTGCTAGAGACCGCCCACTAGCGGGAGGGCCCTTCTACGAGCAGTACTTC | CSARDRPLAGGPFYEQYF
TRBJ2-2 | TRBD2 | TRBV25-1 | NA | TGTGTCAGCAGTAATAGCGGGAGACCCACCGGGGAGCTGTTTTTT | CVSSNSGRPTGELFF
TRBJ2-7 | NA | TRBV27 | few | TGTGCCAGCAGTTTTGGGACCGACGGCTCCTACGAGCAGTACTTC | CASSFGTDGSYEQYF
TRBJ2-5 | NA | TRBV4-1 | few | TGCGCCAGCAGCCAAGGGTTACCAAGAGCGTCTAAGGCGACCCAGTACTTC | CASSQGLPRASKATQYF
TRBJ2-5 | NA | TRBV4-1 | once | TGCGCCAGCAGCCATGTGGCGGGGGAGACCCAGTACTTC | CASSHVAGETQYF
TRBJ2-2 | NA | TRBV5-1 | NA | TGCGCCAGCACCTCGATTACGACAGGGAACACCGGGGAGCTGTTTTTT | CASTSITTGNTGELFF
TRBJ2-5 | NA | TRBV4-1 | few | TGCGCCAGCAGCCAGCAGACTAGTCGTGTCGGAGAGACCCAGTACTTC | CASSQQTSRVGETQYF
TRBJ2-1 | TRBD1 | TRBV6-6 | few | TGTGCCAGCAGGCCAACAGGGGATAGCTCCTACAATGAGCAGTTCTTC | CASRPTGDSSYNEQFF
TRBJ2-1 | TRBD1 | TRBV6-5 | NA | TGTGCCAGCAGTCCCACAGGGGGCGGTCACAATGAGCAGTTCTTC | CASSPTGGGHNEQFF
TRBJ2-3 | NA | TRBV5-6 | NA | TGTGCCAGCAGCTTGCCTACCGGGTCAGATACGCAGTATTTT | CASSLPTGSDTQYF
TRBJ2-6 | NA | TRBV2 | NA | TGTGCCGGAAAAGACGGAGTTGGGGCCAACGTCCTGACTTTC | CAGKDGVGANVLTF
TRBJ1-2 | TRBD1 | TRBV29-1 | few | TGCAGCGTTGTGGGACAGGGTGATTTGCGCTATGGCTACACCTTT | CSVVGQGDLRYGYTF
TRBJ2-1 | TRBD1 | TRBV29-1 | few | TGCAGCGTTGGGACAGGGATTTGGAGTGAGCAGTTCTTC | CSVGTGIWSEQFF
TRBJ2-5 | NA | TRBV6-6 | few | TGTGCCAGCAGTTACGGAGATCATCCCGAGACCCAGTACTTC | CASSYGDHPETQYF
TRBJ2-3 | NA | TRBV28 | NA | TGTGCCAGCCCTTACCGCGGGCAGTATTTT | CASPYRGQYF
TRBJ2-7 | NA | TRBV15 | NA | TGTGCCATCAGCAGAGATTCTGTAGAGCAGTACTTC | CAISRDSVEQYF
TRBJ2-1 | NA | TRBV28 | NA | TGTGCCAGCAGCATCTCAGTCCAGTTCTTC | CASSISVQFF
TRBJ2-4 | NA | TRBV5-5 | NA | TGTGCCAGCAGCCCATTGACAGGAGCCAAAAACATTCAGTACTTC | CASSPLTGAKNIQYF
TRBJ1-4 | NA | TRBV4-1 | NA | TGCGCCAGCACCGCTCTTGGGGCGGGTGAAAAACTGTTTTTT | CASTALGAGEKLFF
TRBJ1-1 | NA | TRBV4-3 | NA | TGCGCCAGCAGCCAAGTCAGGAGATATGGGCTGAACACTGAAGCTTTCTTT | CASSQVRRYGLNTEAFF
TRBJ2-1 | NA | TRBV25-1 | few | TGTGCCACTGGAAGGGGCCCCTACAATGAGCAGTTCTTC | CATGRGPYNEQFF
TRBJ2-3 | NA | TRBV5-1 | NA | TGCGCCACTTCGGCAGGTAAAAGCACAGATACGCAGTATTTT | CATSAGKSTDTQYF
TRBJ1-1 | NA | TRBV7-2 | NA | TGTGCCAGCAGCTTGCCGGAGAACAGAAGGATGAACGCTGAAGCTTTCTTT | CASSLPENRRMNAEAFF
TRBJ1-2 | NA | TRBV5-1 | NA | TGCGCCGGCAGCCCAGGGGTTTATGGCTACACCTTC | CAGSPGVYGYTF
TRBJ1-5 | NA | TRBV12-3/TRBV12-4 | few | TGTGCCAGCAGTTTAAACACCGGGGGGCAAAGCAATCAGCCCCAGCATTTT | CASSLNTGGQSNQPQHF
TRBJ2-1 | NA | TRBV4-1 | NA | TGCGCCAGCAGCCGCTCGGGCCTGGAGCAGTTCTTC | CASSRSGLEQFF
TRBJ2-5 | TRBD1 | TRBV6-5 | NA | TGTGCCAGCAGTTACTCAAGCCGGGACAGCCGAGAAAAAGAGACCCAGTACTTC | CASSYSSRDSREKETQYF
TRBJ1-1 | NA | TRBV29-1 | NA | TGCAGCGCTGGGCACGATTCAACCGGAGCTTTCTTT | CSAGHDSTGAFF
TRBJ2-2 | NA | TRBV24-1 | once | TGTGCCACCAGTGATCCAACAGGGCGGACCGGGGAGCTGTTTTTT | CATSDPTGRTGELFF
TRBJ2-1 | TRBD1 | TRBV2 | NA | TGTGCCAGCAGTGCCGGGACAGGGGTGAATGAGCAGTTCTTC | CASSAGTGVNEQFF
TRBJ1-2 | NA | TRBV27 | few | TGTGCCAGCAGTTTCCCACAAGGGGAAGGCTACACCTTC | CASSFPQGEGYTF
TRBJ2-7 | TRBD1 | TRBV18 | NA | TGTGCCAGCTCACCACAGGGACAGGGATACGAGCAGTACTTC | CASSPQGQGYEQYF
TRBJ1-2 | NA | TRBV7-2 | NA | TGTGCCAGCAGCTTAGATCGCAGGGATTCCTATGGCCACACCTTC | CASSLDRRDSYGHTF
TRBJ2-3 | TRBD2 | TRBV20-1 | NA | TGCAGTGCTAGTTTTAGCGGGGGCAAAGGGTTTACGCAGTATTTT | CSASFSGGKGFTQYF
TRBJ1-1 | NA | TRBV12-3/TRBV12-4 | NA | TGTGCCAGCAGTCCCGACGGGGGTGAAGCTTTCTTT | CASSPDGGEAFF
TRBJ1-4 | NA | TRBV6-5 | NA | TGTGCCAGCAGTTACTCGGCAGCCATTAATGAAAAACTGTTTTTT | CASSYSAAINEKLFF
TRBJ2-4 | NA | TRBV9 | once | TGTGCCAGCAGCGTAGGGTCAGACAATGGCATTCAGTACTTC | CASSVGSDNGIQYF
TRBJ1-2 | NA | TRBV4-2 | NA | TGTGCCAGCGGGCCTGTTCCTAACTATGGCTACACCTTC | CASGPVPNYGYTF
TRBJ2-1 | TRBD2 | TRBV15 | NA | TGTGCCACCAGCCAACCGGGACTAGCGGACAATGAGCAGTTCTTC | CATSQPGLADNEQFF
TRBJ2-3 | NA | TRBV2 | once | TGTGCCAGCCGGCCGGAATCTAGCACAGATACGCAGTATTTT | CASRPESSTDTQYF
TRBJ2-7 | NA | TRBV5-5 | NA | TGTGCCAGCAGCTTGGCTCCGGTTTCCTACGAGCAGTACTTC | CASSLAPVSYEQYF
TRBJ2-5 | NA | TRBV20-1 | NA | TGCAGTGCTAGCTGGCAGCAAGAGACCCAGTACTTC | CSASWQQETQYF
TRBJ2-7 | TRBD1 | TRBV25-1 | NA | TGTGCCAGCAGTGAAAGACAGGGAGTTTCAAACGAGCAGTACTTC | CASSERQGVSNEQYF
TRBJ1-2 | NA | TRBV6-2/TRBV6-3 | NA | TGTGCCAGCAGTGGAGGAGGGTCTGGCTACACCTTC | CASSGGGSGYTF
TRBJ2-3 | NA | TRBV20-1 | NA | TGCAGTGCTCCAAGCGGTGGGAACACAGACACGCAGTATTTT | CSAPSGGNTDTQYF
TRBJ1-1 | NA | TRBV7-6 | NA | TGTGCCAGCAGCCCGAAAGGGAGTATGGGGGGAAACACTGAAGCTTTCTTT | CASSPKGSMGGNTEAFF
TRBJ2-1 | NA | TRBV27 | few | TGTGCCAGCTCGGCGGTGAGCTCCTACAATGAGCAGTTCTTC | CASSAVSSYNEQFF
TRBJ2-7 | NA | TRBV27 | once | TGTGCCAGCAGTTTTCTTGCGGAGGACGAGCAGTACTTC | CASSFLAEDEQYF
TRBJ2-3 | TRBD2 | TRBV5-1 | NA | TGCGCCAGCAGCCCCACTAATCGCGGGGGGCGGATAGATACGCAGTATTTT | CASSPTNRGGRIDTQYF
TRBJ2-7 | NA | TRBV4-1 | few | TGCGCCAGCAGCCACGGACAAACCTACGAGCAGTACTTC | CASSHGQTYEQYF
TRBJ2-3 | TRBD2 | TRBV18 | NA | TGTGCCAGCTCATCGGGGACTAGCGGGAGTCTGGATACGCAGTATTTT | CASSSGTSGSLDTQYF